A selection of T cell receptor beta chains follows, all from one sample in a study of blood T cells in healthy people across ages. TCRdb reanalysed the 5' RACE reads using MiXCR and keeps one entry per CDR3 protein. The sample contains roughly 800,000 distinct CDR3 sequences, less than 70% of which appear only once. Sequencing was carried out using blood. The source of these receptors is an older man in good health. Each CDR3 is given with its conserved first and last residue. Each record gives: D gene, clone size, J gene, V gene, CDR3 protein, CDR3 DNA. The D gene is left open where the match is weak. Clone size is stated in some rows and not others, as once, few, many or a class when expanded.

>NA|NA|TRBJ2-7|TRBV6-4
CASSDPRGKREQYF
TGTGCCAGCAGTGACCCTAGGGGCAAGCGAGAGCAGTACTTC
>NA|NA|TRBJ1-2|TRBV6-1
CASTPDMSSYGYTF
TGTGCCAGCACCCCCGACATGAGTAGCTATGGCTACACCTTC
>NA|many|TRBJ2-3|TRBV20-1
CSATSSRGAVVTQYF
TGCAGCGCCACCTCATCCAGGGGGGCTGTCGTGACGCAGTATTTT
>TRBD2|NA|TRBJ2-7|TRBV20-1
CSALGEGSSYEQYF
TGCAGTGCTTTGGGGGAGGGCTCCTCCTACGAGCAGTACTTC
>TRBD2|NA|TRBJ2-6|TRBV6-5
CASSWDLAGSHSGANVLTF
TGTGCCAGCAGTTGGGACCTAGCGGGTTCACACTCTGGGGCCAACGTCCTGACTTTC
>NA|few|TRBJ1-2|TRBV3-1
CASSRGGRGNYGYTF
TGTGCCAGCAGCCGAGGTGGACGGGGGAACTATGGCTACACCTTC
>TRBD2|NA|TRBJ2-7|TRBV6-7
CASTRGLDNEQYF
TGTGCCAGCACTCGTGGACTAGATAATGAGCAGTACTTC
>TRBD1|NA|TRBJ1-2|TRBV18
CASSPGQIFNYGYTF
TGTGCCAGCTCACCGGGACAGATCTTTAACTATGGCTACACCTTC
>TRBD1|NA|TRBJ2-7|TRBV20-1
CSARAGQGGYEQYF
TGCAGTGCTAGAGCGGGACAGGGTGGCTACGAGCAGTACTTC
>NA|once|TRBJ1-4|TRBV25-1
CASSECFGLLVDEKLFF
TGTGCCAGCAGTGAATGTTTCGGACTGCTTGTTGATGAAAAACTGTTTTTT
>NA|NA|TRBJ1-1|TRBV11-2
CASSVPGSTEAFF
TGTGCCAGCAGCGTCCCGGGATCTACTGAAGCTTTCTTT
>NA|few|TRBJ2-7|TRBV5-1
CASSLGGTQSIYEQYF
TGCGCCAGCAGCTTGGGTGGGACACAAAGCATCTACGAGCAGTACTTC
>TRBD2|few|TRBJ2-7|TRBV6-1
CASIAGGGYEQYF
TGTGCCAGCATAGCGGGGGGTGGATACGAGCAGTACTTC
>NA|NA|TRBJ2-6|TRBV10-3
CAISESDWRGANVLTF
TGTGCCATCAGTGAATCGGACTGGCGAGGGGCCAACGTCCTGACTTTC
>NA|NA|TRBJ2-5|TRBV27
CASSLSRQRVGLALFQETQYF
TGTGCCAGCAGTTTATCCCGCCAGCGGGTCGGTCTCGCCCTTTTCCAAGAGACCCAGTACTTC
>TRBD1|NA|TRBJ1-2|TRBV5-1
CASSFSGGQGDGYTF
TGCGCCAGCAGCTTCTCCGGTGGACAGGGGGACGGCTACACCTTC
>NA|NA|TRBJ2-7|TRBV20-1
CSARVAQGRPGHEQYF
TGCAGTGCTAGAGTAGCGCAGGGGAGACCTGGTCACGAGCAGTACTTC
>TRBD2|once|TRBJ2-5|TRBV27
CASSPIAGAVETQYF
TGTGCCAGCAGTCCGATAGCGGGAGCAGTTGAGACCCAGTACTTC
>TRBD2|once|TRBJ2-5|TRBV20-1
CSARRASGNQETQYF
TGCAGTGCGAGGAGGGCTAGCGGGAACCAAGAGACCCAGTACTTC
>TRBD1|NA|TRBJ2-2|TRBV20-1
CSAKPGGAGELFF
TGCAGTGCTAAGCCAGGGGGCGCGGGGGAGCTGTTTTTT
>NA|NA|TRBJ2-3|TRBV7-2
CASSPEGRHADTQYF
TGTGCCAGCAGCCCCGAGGGACGACACGCAGATACGCAGTATTTT
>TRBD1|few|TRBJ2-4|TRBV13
CASSLEGANIQYF
TGTGCCAGCAGCTTAGAGGGGGCGAACATTCAGTACTTC
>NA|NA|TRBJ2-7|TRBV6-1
CASSSGNSYNEQYF
TGTGCCAGCAGTAGCGGAAATTCCTACAATGAGCAGTACTTC
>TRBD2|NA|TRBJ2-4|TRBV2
CASSEGGIAKNIQYF
TGTGCCAGCAGTGAGGGGGGGATAGCCAAAAACATTCAGTACTTC
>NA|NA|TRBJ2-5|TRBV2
CASSALARTLQETQYF
TGTGCCAGCAGCGCCCTAGCGAGGACATTGCAAGAGACCCAGTACTTC
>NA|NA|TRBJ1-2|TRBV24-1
CATSDPGPRRPYGYTF
TGTGCCACCAGTGATCCCGGACCTAGACGGCCCTATGGCTACACCTTC
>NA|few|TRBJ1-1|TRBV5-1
CASSPYMNTEAFF
TGCGCCAGCAGCCCATACATGAACACTGAAGCTTTCTTT
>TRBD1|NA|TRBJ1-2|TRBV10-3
CAIRGTGGGYTF
TGTGCCATCAGAGGGACAGGGGGTGGCTACACCTTC
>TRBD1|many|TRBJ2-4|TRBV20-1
CSARPPGTGRNIQYF
TGCAGTGCTAGACCCCCTGGGACAGGGAGAAACATTCAGTACTTC
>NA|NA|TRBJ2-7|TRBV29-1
CSVERRDSYEQYF
TGCAGCGTTGAACGCAGGGACTCCTACGAGCAGTACTTC
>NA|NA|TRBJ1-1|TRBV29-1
CSVEYSEAFF
TGCAGCGTTGAGTACTCTGAAGCTTTCTTT
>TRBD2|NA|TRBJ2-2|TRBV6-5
CASRGLAGRDTGELFF
TGTGCCAGCAGGGGACTAGCGGGACGGGACACCGGGGAGCTGTTTTTT